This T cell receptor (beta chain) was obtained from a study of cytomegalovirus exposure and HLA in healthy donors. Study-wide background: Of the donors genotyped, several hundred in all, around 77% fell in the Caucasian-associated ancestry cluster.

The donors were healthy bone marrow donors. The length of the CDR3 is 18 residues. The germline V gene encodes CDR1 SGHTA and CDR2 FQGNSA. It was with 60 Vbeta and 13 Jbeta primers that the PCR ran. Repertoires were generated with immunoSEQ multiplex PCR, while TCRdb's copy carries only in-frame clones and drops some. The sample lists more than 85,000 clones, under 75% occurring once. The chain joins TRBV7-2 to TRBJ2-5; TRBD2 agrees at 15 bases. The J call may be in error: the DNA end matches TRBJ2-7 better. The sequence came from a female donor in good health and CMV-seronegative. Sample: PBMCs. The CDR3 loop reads CASSTSGTSGGNSYEQYF. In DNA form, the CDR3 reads TGTGCCAGCAGCACTAGCGGGACTAGCGGGGGGAACTCCTACGAGCAGTACTTC.